The rows below give T cell receptor beta chains drawn from one sample of a study of OX40 agonist ivuxolimab in advanced cancers. The protocol was immunoSEQ multiplex PCR, while the TCRdb copy is restricted to in-frame clones and leaves out a portion. The repertoire has about 62,000 clones, 75% to 85% of them found once; the top ten carry approximately 10%. The sample consisted of CD4+ or CD8+ T cells sorted from blood, taken in a trial of the OX40 agonist ivuxolimab. These receptors all come from an adult with an advanced solid tumor such as melanoma, head and neck, liver or kidney cancer. The CDR3 runs from the conserved cysteine through the conserved F or W. A D gene is named only where the DNA matches it firmly. Clone sizes are given selectively: once, few, many, or a class where the clone is expanded.

TRBV5-8	.	TRBJ2-7	.	TGTGCCAGCAGCTCCGGAGGCTACGAGCAGTACTTC	CASSSGGYEQYF
TRBV4-3	.	TRBJ2-7	.	TGCGCCAGCAGCCAAGTTGTAGGTTCCTACGAGCAGTACTTC	CASSQVVGSYEQYF
TRBV5-8	TRBD2	TRBJ2-2	few	TGTGCCAGCAGCCTCGGACCGGGGGGGCCCCCCGGGGAGCTGTTTTTT	CASSLGPGGPPGELFF
TRBV7-2	.	TRBJ2-2	.	TGTGCCAGCAGCCCAGGGTCAGGGAGGACCGGGGAGCTGTTTTTT	CASSPGSGRTGELFF
TRBV28	.	TRBJ2-7	once	TGTGCCAGCAGTTTAGACAAGCAGTACTTC	CASSLDKQYF
TRBV7-2	.	TRBJ1-4	.	TGTGCCAGCAGCTTAGGTCCGAATAACGAAAAACTGTTTTTT	CASSLGPNNEKLFF
TRBV4-1	.	TRBJ2-5	.	TGCGCCAGCAGCCTCGTACCAGGCGCGGGGGCGGAGACCCAGTACTTC	CASSLVPGAGAETQYF
TRBV2	TRBD1	TRBJ1-6	.	TGTGCCAGCAATCTGGACAGGGGAAGGGGGAATAATTCACCCCTCCACTTT	CASNLDRGRGNNSPLHF
TRBV5-3	.	TRBJ2-1	.	TGTGCCAGAAGCTTGGCGAGGGGAAGTGACAATGAGCAGTTCTTC	CARSLARGSDNEQFF
TRBV7-2	.	TRBJ2-3	.	TGTGCCAGCAGCTTAGAAGGGGGCACAGATACGCAGTATTTT	CASSLEGGTDTQYF
TRBV7-9	.	TRBJ2-1	few	TGTGCCAGCAGCTCCCGGCGTGGGGGACACGCCAATGAGCAGTTCTTC	CASSSRRGGHANEQFF
TRBV28	.	TRBJ1-2	.	TGTGCCAGCAGTTTTCGAACAGGCTATGGCTACACCTTC	CASSFRTGYGYTF
TRBV28	TRBD2	TRBJ2-1	.	TGTGCCAGCAGTCGGCCTAGGGCAGGGGTGCGGACTAGCGGGAGGAATGAGCAGTTCTTC	CASSRPRAGVRTSGRNEQFF
TRBV7-9	.	TRBJ1-1	.	TGTGCCAGCAATGGAGGGCGGGACACTGAAGCTTTCTTT	CASNGGRDTEAFF
TRBV7-8	TRBD2	TRBJ2-7	.	TGTGCCAGCAGCACAACTAGCGGGAGGGTCTCCTCACGCGAGCAGTACTTC	CASSTTSGRVSSREQYF
TRBV5-1	TRBD1	TRBJ1-4	.	TGCGCCAGCAGGGGACAGGACAGAGAAAAACTGTTTTTT	CASRGQDREKLFF
TRBV9	.	TRBJ1-5	.	TGTGCCAGCAGCGTAGGGGCCGGGCAGCCCCAGCATTTT	CASSVGAGQPQHF
TRBV6-5	.	TRBJ1-2	medium-sized	TGTGCCAGCAGTTACGACATTAACTATGGCTACACCTTC	CASSYDINYGYTF
TRBV4-3	.	TRBJ2-7	.	TGCGCCAGCAGCCAAGACGCCAGGGCGGCCGAGCAGTACTTC	CASSQDARAAEQYF
TRBV5-4	.	TRBJ1-4	.	TGTGCCAGCAGCTTGGGCAGGGGCGGAGGGGAAAAACTGTTTTTT	CASSLGRGGGEKLFF
TRBV30	.	TRBJ2-4	.	TGTGCCTGGAGTGCAGGGCCGGGAAACATTCAGTACTTC	CAWSAGPGNIQYF
TRBV4-1	TRBD2	TRBJ2-1	.	TGCGCCAGCAGCCAAATGACTAGCGGGATGGGGGAGCAGTTCTTC	CASSQMTSGMGEQFF
TRBV7-3	TRBD2	TRBJ2-3	once	TGTGCCAGCAGCCCGGGACTAGGGACAGATACGCAGTATTTT	CASSPGLGTDTQYF
TRBV7-7	.	TRBJ2-6	.	TGTGCTAGCAGCCCTAGAATCCCTGGCTCCAGGTCTGGGGCCAACGTCCTGACTTTC	CASSPRIPGSRSGANVLTF
TRBV18	.	TRBJ2-5	.	TGTGCCAGCTCACAGGCAGGGGAATTGGAGACCCAGTACTTC	CASSQAGELETQYF
TRBV30	.	TRBJ1-1	.	TGTGCCTGGAGTCTATCCCGACAGGATGAGGACACGTTT	CAWSLSRQDEDTF
TRBV19	TRBD2	TRBJ2-5	few	TGTGCCAGTAGTATCCTAGCGGGAGAAGAGACCCAGTACTTC	CASSILAGEETQYF
TRBV7-2	.	TRBJ1-5	.	TGTGCCAGCAGCGAGGCTCCTAGAAGAAATCAGCCCCAGCATTTT	CASSEAPRRNQPQHF
TRBV27	.	TRBJ1-6	once	TGTGCCACCTCCAGCGCTAGGCGGGATAATTCACCCCTCCACTTT	CATSSARRDNSPLHF
TRBV28	.	TRBJ2-6	.	TGTGCCAGCAGTTTAGCGATTCCCTACTCTGGGGCCAACGTCCTGACTTTC	CASSLAIPYSGANVLTF
TRBV9	.	TRBJ2-7	.	TGTGCCAGCAGCGCTGTAGTGGGAGGTGGGTACGAGCAGTACTTC	CASSAVVGGGYEQYF
TRBV7-6	TRBD1	TRBJ1-2	.	TGTGCCAGCAGCTCGCCCGGGACAGGGAATGGCTACACCTTC	CASSSPGTGNGYTF
TRBV6-5	.	TRBJ1-1	.	TGTGCCAGCAGTTATAACGGGTTGGCTTTCTTT	CASSYNGLAFF
TRBV7-2	.	TRBJ2-7	.	TGTGCCAGCAGCTTGCGGCCGGACGGTTCCTACGAGCAGTACTTC	CASSLRPDGSYEQYF
TRBV11-2	.	TRBJ2-7	medium-sized	TGTGCCAGCAGCTTGGGTGGGAACTACGAGCAGTACTTC	CASSLGGNYEQYF
TRBV30	.	TRBJ2-7	.	TGTGCCTGGAGTGTTGGTCGGTACGAGCAGTACTTC	CAWSVGRYEQYF
TRBV4-2	TRBD1	TRBJ2-2	.	TGTGCCAGCAAACGTGAACAGGGGGCGCAACACACCGGGGAGCTGTTTTTT	CASKREQGAQHTGELFF
TRBV18	.	TRBJ1-1	few	TGTGCCAGCTCACCAAATTTGGACACTGAAGCTTTCTTT	CASSPNLDTEAFF
TRBV13	.	TRBJ2-1	.	TGTGCCAGCAGCTTAAGCGTCAGGGTCAGCGAGCAGTTCTTC	CASSLSVRVSEQFF
TRBV6-1	.	TRBJ2-7	.	TGTGCCAGCAGTGAAGGGTGGGGGAACTACGAGCAGTACTTC	CASSEGWGNYEQYF
TRBV5-1	.	TRBJ1-1	.	TGCGCCAGCAGCTTGGTGACCCCTACTTCGAACACTGAAGCTTTCTTT	CASSLVTPTSNTEAFF
TRBV27	.	TRBJ2-1	.	TGTGCCAGCAGTTTAGGAGGGAGTGGACAGAACTTCTACAATGAGCAGTTCTTC	CASSLGGSGQNFYNEQFF
TRBV10-3	.	TRBJ1-3	.	TGTGCCATCAGTGGTGGGGAGGGAAACACCATATATTTT	CAISGGEGNTIYF
TRBV5-4	.	TRBJ2-7	.	TGTGCCAGCAGCGGGAATGGCCCCTACGAGCAGTACTTC	CASSGNGPYEQYF
TRBV11-2	TRBD2	TRBJ2-1	.	TGTGCCAGCAGACCGCGGGAGTCTGGATCCTACAATGAGCAGTTCTTC	CASRPRESGSYNEQFF
TRBV4-1	.	TRBJ2-5	.	TGCGCCAGCAGCTGGACAGCTAGAGAGACCCAGTACTTC	CASSWTARETQYF
TRBV5-1	TRBD1	TRBJ2-1	.	TGCGCCAGCAGCTTGGCTGCGACGGACAGGCCGATTTACAATGAGCAGTTCTTC	CASSLAATDRPIYNEQFF
TRBV11-2	.	TRBJ2-5	.	TGTGCCAGCAGCTTTGCTTCCCAAGAGACCCAGTACTTC	CASSFASQETQYF
TRBV6-4	.	TRBJ2-2	.	TGTGCCAGCAGTGATAATTGGTTCACCGGGGAGCTGTTTTTT	CASSDNWFTGELFF
TRBV5-1	.	TRBJ2-2	.	TGCGCCAGCAGCGCGGACGGGAACACCGGGGAGCTGTTTTTT	CASSADGNTGELFF
TRBV7-2	TRBD1	TRBJ1-6	.	TGTGCCAGCAGCTTAGGACAGGGCCTTTCACCCCTCCACTTT	CASSLGQGLSPLHF